This section outlines one TCR beta chain sequence together with its context. Genomic DNA provided the template from which TCR beta VDJ and CDR3 profiles were obtained. Using its own MiXCR run on the reads, TCRdb lists one record per CDR3 protein. The data hold roughly 200,000 distinct CDR3 sequences, with roughly two thirds observed a single time. Patients chosen for sequencing had CD8+CD57+ cells that had expanded, as shown by flow cytometry. This specimen belongs to a study of CD8+CD57+ T cells in acquired aplastic anemia. V was clipped by 3 bases and J by 3 bases; unmatched bases: 2. The CDR3 runs 14 residues. Looked up from germline, CDR1 is SGHTA and CDR2 is FQGNSA.

The chain has TRBV7-2 and TRBJ1-2, with 9 bases that match TRBD1. The sequencing sample was made of sorted CD4+, CD8+, or CD8+CD57+ T cells (not recorded which) from PBMCs. The source of this sequence is a human donor with aplastic anemia. The CDR3 spells CASSLRQGDYGYTF. Written as DNA, the CDR3 is TGTGCCAGCAGCTTGAGACAGGGGGACTATGGCTACACCTTC.